This T cell receptor (beta chain) originates from a study of tumor and adjacent non-tumor tissue in lung cancer. About the study: Around 4 million productive TCRbeta reads were obtained per sample on average.

A word on this clonotype: Its antigen is not known. An end of the junction differs from the germline gene, which may be a read error.

The library came from three nested PCR rounds adapted from ARM-PCR protocols. Using its own MiXCR run on the multiplex PCR reads, TCRdb lists one record per CDR3 protein. The sample consists of approximately 100,000 distinct CDR3 sequences, around three fifths of them appearing once. General observations from the study: Significantly higher TCR diversity was found in tumor than normal lung. Tumor repertoires had a smaller top 100 clone share than normal lung.

The template was RNA from unsorted bulk tissue. This non-tumor lung sample came from over 3 cm beyond the tumor edge. Chemotherapy-naive patients with new lung cancer underwent thoracic surgery in China, August–late 2014. The sample was distant non-tumor lung tissue. The sequence was collected from a man younger than 45 with non-small cell lung cancer.

CDR3 nucleotides: TGTACCAGCAGCCCCGTTGGGGACCCGGGATCACTCCTCCACTTT. Translated: CTSSPVGDPGSLLHF. The rearrangement joins TRBV6-5 to TRBJ1-6; weak D call: TRBD1 (5 bases). This CDR3 region has 15 residues. Germline values: CDR1 MNHEY, CDR2 SVGAGI.